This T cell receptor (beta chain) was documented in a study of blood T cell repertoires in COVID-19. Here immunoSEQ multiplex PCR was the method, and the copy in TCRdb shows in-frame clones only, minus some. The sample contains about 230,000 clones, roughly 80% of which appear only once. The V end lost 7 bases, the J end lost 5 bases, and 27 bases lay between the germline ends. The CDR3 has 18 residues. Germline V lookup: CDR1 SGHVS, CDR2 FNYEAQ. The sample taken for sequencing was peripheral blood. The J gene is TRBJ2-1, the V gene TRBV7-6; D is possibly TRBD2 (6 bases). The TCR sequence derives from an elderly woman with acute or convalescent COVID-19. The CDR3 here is CASIPSPRGLSQDNEQFF. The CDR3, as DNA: TGTGCCAGCATCCCCTCCCCCCGGGGACTCAGCCAGGACAATGAGCAGTTCTTC.